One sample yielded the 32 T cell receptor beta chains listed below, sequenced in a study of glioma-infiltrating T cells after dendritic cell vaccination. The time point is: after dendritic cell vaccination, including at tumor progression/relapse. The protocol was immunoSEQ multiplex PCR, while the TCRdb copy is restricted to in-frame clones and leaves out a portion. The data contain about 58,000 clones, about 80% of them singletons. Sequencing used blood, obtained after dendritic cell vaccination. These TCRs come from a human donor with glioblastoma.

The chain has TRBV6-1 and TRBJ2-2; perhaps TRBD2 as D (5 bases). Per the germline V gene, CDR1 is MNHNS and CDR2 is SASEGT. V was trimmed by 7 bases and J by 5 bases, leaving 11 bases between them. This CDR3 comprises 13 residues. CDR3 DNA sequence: TGTGCCAGCACGGGGTCGGGTACCGGGGAGCTGTTTTTT. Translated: CASTGSGTGELFF.

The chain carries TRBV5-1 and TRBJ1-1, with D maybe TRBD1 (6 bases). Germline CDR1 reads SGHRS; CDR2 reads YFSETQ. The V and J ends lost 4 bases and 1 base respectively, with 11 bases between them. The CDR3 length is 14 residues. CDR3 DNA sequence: TGCGCCAGCAGCGGGCAGACAGGGAACACTGAAGCTTTCTTT. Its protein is CASSGQTGNTEAFF.

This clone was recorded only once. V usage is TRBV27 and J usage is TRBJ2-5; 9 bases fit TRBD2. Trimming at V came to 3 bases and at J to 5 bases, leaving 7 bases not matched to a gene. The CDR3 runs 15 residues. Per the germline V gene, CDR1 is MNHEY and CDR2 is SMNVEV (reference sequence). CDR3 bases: TGTGCCAGCAGTTTTGGAGGGACTAGCCGGGAGACCCAGTACTTC. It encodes CASSFGGTSRETQYF.

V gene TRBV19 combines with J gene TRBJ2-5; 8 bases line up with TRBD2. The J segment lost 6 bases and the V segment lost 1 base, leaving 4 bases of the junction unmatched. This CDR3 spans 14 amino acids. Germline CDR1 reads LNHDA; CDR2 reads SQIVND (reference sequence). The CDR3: CASSIAGGQQTQYF. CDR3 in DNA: TGTGCCAGTAGTATAGCGGGGGGGCAGCAGACCCAGTACTTC.

The CDR3 sequence is CASSLASLGGAGETQYF. CDR3 DNA sequence: TGCGCCAGCAGCTTGGCGAGTCTTGGGGGGGCCGGAGAGACCCAGTACTTC. The V call is TRBV5-1, the J call TRBJ2-5; tentatively, D is TRBD2 (7 bases). CDR3 length: 17 amino acids. CDR1 and CDR2 from the germline V gene are SGHRS and YFSETQ. Trimming took off 0 bases at V and 4 bases at J, with 19 bases between the two ends.

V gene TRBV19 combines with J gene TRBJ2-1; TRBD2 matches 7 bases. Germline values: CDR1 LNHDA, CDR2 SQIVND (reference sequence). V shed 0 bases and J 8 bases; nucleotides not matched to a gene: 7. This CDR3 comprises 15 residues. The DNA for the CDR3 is TGTGCCAGTAGTATAGAGTCGGCGGGGGACCATGAGCAGTTCTTC. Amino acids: CASSIESAGDHEQFF.

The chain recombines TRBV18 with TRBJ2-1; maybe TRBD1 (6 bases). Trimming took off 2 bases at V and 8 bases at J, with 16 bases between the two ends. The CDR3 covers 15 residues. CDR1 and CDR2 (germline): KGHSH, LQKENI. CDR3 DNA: TGTGCCAGCTCACCAAGAATAGTGGACAGCGATGAGCAGTTCTTC. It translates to CASSPRIVDSDEQFF.

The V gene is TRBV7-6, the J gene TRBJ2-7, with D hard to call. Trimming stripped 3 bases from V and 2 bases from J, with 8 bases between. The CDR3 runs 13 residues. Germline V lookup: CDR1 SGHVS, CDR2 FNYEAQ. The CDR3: CASSFGQTYEQYF. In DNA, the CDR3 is TGTGCCAGCAGCTTTGGGCAAACCTACGAGCAGTACTTC.

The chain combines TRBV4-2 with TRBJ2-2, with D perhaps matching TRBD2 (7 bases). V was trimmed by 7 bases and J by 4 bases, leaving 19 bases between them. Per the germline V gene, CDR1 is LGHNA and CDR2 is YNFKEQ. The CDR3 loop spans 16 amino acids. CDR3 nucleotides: TGTGCCAGCACCGGAGGGGGGGTAGGGATCACCGGGGAGCTGTTTTTT. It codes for CASTGGGVGITGELFF.

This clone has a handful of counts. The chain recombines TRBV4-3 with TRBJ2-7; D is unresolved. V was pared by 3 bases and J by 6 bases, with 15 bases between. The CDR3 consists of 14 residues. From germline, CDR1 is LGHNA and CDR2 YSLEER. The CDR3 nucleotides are TGCGCCAGCAGCCATACGGGTAGATCCGTCGAGCAGTACTTC. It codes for CASSHTGRSVEQYF.

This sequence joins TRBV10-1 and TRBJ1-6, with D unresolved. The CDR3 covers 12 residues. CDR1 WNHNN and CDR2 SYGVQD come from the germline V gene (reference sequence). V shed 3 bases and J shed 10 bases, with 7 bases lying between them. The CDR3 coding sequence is TGCGCCAGCAGTGACGGGGAATCACCCCTCCACTTT. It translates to CASSDGESPLHF.

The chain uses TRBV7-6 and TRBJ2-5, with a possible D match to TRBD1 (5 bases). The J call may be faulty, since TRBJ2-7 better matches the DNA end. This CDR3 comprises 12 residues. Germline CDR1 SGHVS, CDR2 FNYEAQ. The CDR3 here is CASSSDTYEQYF. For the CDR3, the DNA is TGTGCCAGCAGCTCGGACACCTACGAGCAGTACTTC.

The CDR3 coding sequence is TGTGCCAGCAGCTTGGGGGGGGTCCGCGGGCAGCCCCAGCATTTT. This sequence encodes CASSLGGVRGQPQHF. J is TRBJ1-5 and V is TRBV7-2; maybe TRBD1 (5 bases). The CDR3 totals 15 residues. Germline-derived CDR1 and CDR2 are SGHTA and FQGNSA. V was pared by 3 bases and J by 7 bases, with 16 bases between.

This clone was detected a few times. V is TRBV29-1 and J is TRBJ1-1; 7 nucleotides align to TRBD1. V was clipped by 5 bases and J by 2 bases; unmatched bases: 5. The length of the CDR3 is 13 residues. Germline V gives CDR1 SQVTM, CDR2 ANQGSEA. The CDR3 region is CSVNRDRNTEAFF. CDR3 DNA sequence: TGCAGCGTTAACCGGGACAGAAACACTGAAGCTTTCTTT. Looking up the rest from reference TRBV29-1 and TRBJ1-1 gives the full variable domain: SAVISQKPSRDICQRGTSLTIQCQVDSQVTMMFWYRQQPGQSLTLIATANQGSEATYESGFVIDKFPISRPNLTFSTLTVSNMSPEDSSIYLCSVNRDRNTEAFFGQGTRLTVV.

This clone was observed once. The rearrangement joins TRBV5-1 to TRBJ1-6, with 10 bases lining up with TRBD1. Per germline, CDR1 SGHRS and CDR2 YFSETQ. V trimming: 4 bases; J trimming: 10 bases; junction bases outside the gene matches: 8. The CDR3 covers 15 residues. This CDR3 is CASSRDRGGGSPLHF. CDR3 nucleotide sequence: TGCGCCAGCAGCCGGGACAGGGGTGGGGGATCACCCCTCCACTTT.

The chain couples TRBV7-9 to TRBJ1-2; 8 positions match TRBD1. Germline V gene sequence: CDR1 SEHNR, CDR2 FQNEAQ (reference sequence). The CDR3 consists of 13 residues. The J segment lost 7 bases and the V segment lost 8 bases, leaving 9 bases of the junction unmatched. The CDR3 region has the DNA TGTGCCAGCCGAACCGACAGGGGAGGTGGCTACACCTTC. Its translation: CASRTDRGGGYTF.

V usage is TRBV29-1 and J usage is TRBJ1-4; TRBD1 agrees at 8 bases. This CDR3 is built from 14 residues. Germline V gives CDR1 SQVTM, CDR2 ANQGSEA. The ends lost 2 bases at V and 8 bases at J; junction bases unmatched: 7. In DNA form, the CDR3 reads TGCAGCGTTGAACGGACAGGGTTTGGGGAAAAACTGTTTTTT. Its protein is CSVERTGFGEKLFF.

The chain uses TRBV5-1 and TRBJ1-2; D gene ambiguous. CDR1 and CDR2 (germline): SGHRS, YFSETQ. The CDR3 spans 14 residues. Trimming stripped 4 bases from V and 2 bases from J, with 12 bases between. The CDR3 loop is CASSQLERNYGYTF. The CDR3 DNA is TGCGCCAGCAGCCAACTCGAGCGGAACTATGGCTACACCTTC.

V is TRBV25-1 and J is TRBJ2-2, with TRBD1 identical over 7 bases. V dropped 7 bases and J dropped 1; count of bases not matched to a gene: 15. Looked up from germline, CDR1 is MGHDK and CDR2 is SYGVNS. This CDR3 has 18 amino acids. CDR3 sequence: CASTPNKGQVGNTGELFF. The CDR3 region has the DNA TGTGCCAGCACCCCGAATAAAGGACAGGTTGGGAACACCGGGGAGCTGTTTTTT.

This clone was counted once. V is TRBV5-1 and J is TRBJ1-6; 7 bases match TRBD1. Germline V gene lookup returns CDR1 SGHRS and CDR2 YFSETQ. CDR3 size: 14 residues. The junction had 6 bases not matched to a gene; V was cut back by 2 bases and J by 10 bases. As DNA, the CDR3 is TGCGCCAGCAGCTTTGAGACAGGGCAGTCACCCCTCCACTTT. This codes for CASSFETGQSPLHF.

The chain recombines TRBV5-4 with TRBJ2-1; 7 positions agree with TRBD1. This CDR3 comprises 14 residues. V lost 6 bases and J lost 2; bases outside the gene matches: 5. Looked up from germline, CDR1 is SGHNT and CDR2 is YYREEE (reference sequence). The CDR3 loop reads CASTDDRAYNEQFF. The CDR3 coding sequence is TGTGCCAGCACCGACGACAGGGCCTACAATGAGCAGTTCTTC. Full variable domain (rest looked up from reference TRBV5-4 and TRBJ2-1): ETGVTQSPTHLIKTRGQQVTLRCSSQSGHNTVSWYQQALGQGPQFIFQYYREEENGRGNFPPRFSGLQFPNYSSELNVNALELDDSALYLCASTDDRAYNEQFFGPGTRLTVL.

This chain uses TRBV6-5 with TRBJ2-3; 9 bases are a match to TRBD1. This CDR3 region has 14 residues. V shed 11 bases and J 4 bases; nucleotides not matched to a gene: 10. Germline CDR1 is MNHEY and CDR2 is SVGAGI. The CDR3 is CAVQGQGLPDTQYF. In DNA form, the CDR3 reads TGTGCCGTTCAGGGACAGGGTTTACCAGATACGCAGTATTTT.

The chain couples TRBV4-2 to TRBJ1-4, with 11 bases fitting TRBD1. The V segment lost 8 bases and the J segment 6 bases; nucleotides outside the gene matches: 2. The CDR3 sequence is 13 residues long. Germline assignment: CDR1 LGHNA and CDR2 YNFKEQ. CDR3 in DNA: TGTGCCAGCTCGGACAGGGGGCATGAAAAACTGTTTTTT. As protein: CASSDRGHEKLFF.

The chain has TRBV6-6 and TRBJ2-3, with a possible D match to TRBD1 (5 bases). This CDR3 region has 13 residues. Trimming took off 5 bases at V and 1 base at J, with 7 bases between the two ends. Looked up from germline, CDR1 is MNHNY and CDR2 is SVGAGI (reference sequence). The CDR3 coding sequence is TGTGCCAGCAGTGACAGACGCACAGATACGCAGTATTTT. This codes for CASSDRRTDTQYF.

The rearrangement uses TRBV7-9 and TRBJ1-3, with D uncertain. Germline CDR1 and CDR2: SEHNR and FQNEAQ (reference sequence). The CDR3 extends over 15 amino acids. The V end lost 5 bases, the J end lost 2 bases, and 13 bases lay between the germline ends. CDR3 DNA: TGTGCCAGCAGCCACCAGCGCGAGGCTGGAAACACCATATATTTT. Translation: CASSHQREAGNTIYF.

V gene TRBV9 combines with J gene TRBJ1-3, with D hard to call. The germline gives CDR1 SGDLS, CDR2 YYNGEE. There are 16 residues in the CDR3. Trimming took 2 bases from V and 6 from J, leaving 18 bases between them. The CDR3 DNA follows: TGTGCCAGCAGCGTCTCGGCCGGGATCACAGAAAACACCATATATTTT. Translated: CASSVSAGITENTIYF.

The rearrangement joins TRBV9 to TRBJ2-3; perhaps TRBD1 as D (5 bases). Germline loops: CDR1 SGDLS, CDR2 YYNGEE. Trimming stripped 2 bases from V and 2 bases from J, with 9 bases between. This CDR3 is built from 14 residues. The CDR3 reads CASSVDSSTDTQYF. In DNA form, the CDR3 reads TGTGCCAGCAGCGTCGACAGTTCCACAGATACGCAGTATTTT.

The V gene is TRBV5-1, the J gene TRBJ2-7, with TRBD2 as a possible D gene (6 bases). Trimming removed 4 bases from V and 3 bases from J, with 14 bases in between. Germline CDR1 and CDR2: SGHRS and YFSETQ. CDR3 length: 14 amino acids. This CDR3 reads CASSLRGSGYEQYF. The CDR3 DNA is TGCGCCAGCAGCCTACGTGGTAGCGGCTACGAGCAGTACTTC.

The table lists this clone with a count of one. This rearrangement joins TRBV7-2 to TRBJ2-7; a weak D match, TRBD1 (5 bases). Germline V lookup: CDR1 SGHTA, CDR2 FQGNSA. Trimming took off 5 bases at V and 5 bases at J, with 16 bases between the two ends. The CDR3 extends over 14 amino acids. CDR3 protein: CASSREPGHNEQYF. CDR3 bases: TGTGCCAGCAGCCGAGAACCTGGACACAACGAGCAGTACTTC.

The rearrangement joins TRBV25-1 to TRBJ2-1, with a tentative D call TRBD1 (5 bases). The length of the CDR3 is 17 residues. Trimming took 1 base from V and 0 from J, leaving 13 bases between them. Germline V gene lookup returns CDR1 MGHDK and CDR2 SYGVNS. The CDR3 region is CASSEFRGLSSYNEQFF. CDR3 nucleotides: TGTGCCAGCAGTGAATTTAGGGGCTTGAGCTCCTACAATGAGCAGTTCTTC.

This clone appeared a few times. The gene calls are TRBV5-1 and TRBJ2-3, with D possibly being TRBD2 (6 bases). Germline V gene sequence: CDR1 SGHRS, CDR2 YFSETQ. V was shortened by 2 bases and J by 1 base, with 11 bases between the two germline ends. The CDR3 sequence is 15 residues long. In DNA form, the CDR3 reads TGCGCCAGCAGCTTACCCAGGGAGGGCACAGATACGCAGTATTTT. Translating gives CASSLPREGTDTQYF.

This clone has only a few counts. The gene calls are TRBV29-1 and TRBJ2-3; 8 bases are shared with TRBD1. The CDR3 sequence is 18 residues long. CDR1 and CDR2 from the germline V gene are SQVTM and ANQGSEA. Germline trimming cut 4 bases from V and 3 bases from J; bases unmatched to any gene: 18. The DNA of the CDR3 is TGCAGCGTTGTCCTCCGAAGCAATCCACAGGGGGAAACAGATACGCAGTATTTT. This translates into CSVVLRSNPQGETDTQYF.